This is a list of T cell receptor beta chains from one sample in a study of cytomegalovirus exposure and HLA in healthy donors. Sequencing used immunoSEQ multiplex PCR; TCRdb keeps in-frame clones, though not all of them. The sample yields 180,000 or so clones, 76% seen once. Source material: PBMCs. These receptors were collected from a woman aged 25 to 39 in good health and CMV-seropositive. CDR3s include the opening cysteine and the closing phenylalanine or tryptophan. Each record gives: D gene, J gene, clone size, V gene, CDR3 protein, CDR3 DNA. A D gene is named only where the DNA matches it firmly. Only some rows state a clone size, as once, few, many or a class for expanded clones.

-,TRBJ2-7,-,TRBV28,CASRGSGSYEQYF,TGTGCCAGCAGGGGCAGCGGCTCCTACGAGCAGTACTTC
TRBD2,TRBJ2-1,few,TRBV10-3,CAISGGGLAGYNEQFF,TGTGCCATCAGTGGGGGGGGGTTAGCGGGTTACAATGAGCAGTTCTTC
TRBD1,TRBJ1-2,-,TRBV19,CASGTGINYGYTF,TGTGCCAGCGGGACAGGGATCAACTATGGCTACACCTTC
-,TRBJ1-6,-,TRBV30,CAWSVMGSSSYNSPLHF,TGTGCCTGGAGTGTCATGGGCAGTAGCTCCTATAATTCACCCCTCCACTTT
-,TRBJ2-5,-,TRBV7-9,CASSLGSQETQYF,TGTGCCAGCAGCTTAGGGAGCCAAGAGACCCAGTACTTC
-,TRBJ2-5,-,TRBV5-8,CASSPNRQGFQETQYF,TGTGCCAGCAGCCCTAACCGGCAGGGTTTTCAAGAGACCCAGTACTTC
-,TRBJ2-5,-,TRBV2,CASSEAWTVQETQYF,TGTGCCAGCAGTGAAGCGTGGACAGTCCAAGAGACCCAGTACTTC
-,TRBJ1-1,-,TRBV7-9,CASSFWGGSGVTEAFF,TGTGCCAGCAGCTTCTGGGGGGGGTCAGGAGTTACTGAAGCTTTCTTT
TRBD1,TRBJ2-7,-,TRBV5-1,CASSLAYRGEQYF,TGCGCCAGCAGCTTGGCCTACAGGGGCGAGCAGTACTTC
-,TRBJ2-7,-,TRBV28,CASSLYLSRGGGNEQYF,TGTGCCAGCAGTTTATATCTGTCGAGGGGGGGAGGGAACGAGCAGTACTTC
-,TRBJ1-5,-,TRBV25-1,CASRGAGSNQPQHF,TGTGCCAGCAGGGGAGCGGGGAGCAATCAGCCCCAGCATTTT
-,TRBJ2-3,-,TRBV4-1,CASSQVSITASTDTQYF,TGCGCCAGCAGCCAAGTTAGTATCACTGCGAGCACAGATACGCAGTATTTT
TRBD1,TRBJ2-5,-,TRBV27,CASSTRGGRETQYF,TGTGCCAGCAGCACACGAGGGGGCAGGGAGACCCAGTACTTC
TRBD1,TRBJ2-7,-,TRBV7-3,CASSSPGQGAPGEQYF,TGTGCCAGCAGCTCCCCGGGACAGGGGGCGCCGGGCGAGCAGTACTTC
-,TRBJ1-2,-,TRBV11-3,CASSLNRANYGYTF,TGTGCCAGCAGCTTGAACAGGGCTAACTATGGCTACACCTTC
TRBD1,TRBJ1-3,-,TRBV4-3,CASSQDQGAFGNTIYF,TGCGCCAGCAGCCAAGATCAGGGGGCTTTCGGAAACACCATATATTTT
-,TRBJ2-7,-,TRBV5-6,CASSLVDEQYF,TGTGCCAGCAGCTTGGTCGACGAGCAGTACTTC
-,TRBJ1-3,-,TRBV7-2,CASSTRKSGNTIYF,TGTGCCAGCAGCACGAGGAAATCTGGAAACACCATATATTTT
-,TRBJ2-2,-,TRBV28,CASSPPGPRTGELFF,TGTGCCAGCAGTCCCCCAGGGCCCAGGACCGGGGAGCTGTTTTTT
-,TRBJ2-5,-,TRBV7-9,CASSSPTGVETQYF,TGTGCCAGCAGCTCGCCGACTGGAGTAGAGACCCAGTACTTC
-,TRBJ2-6,-,TRBV7-2,CASSHGRDSGANGLTF,TGTGCCAGCAGCCATGGACGGGACTCTGGGGCCAACGGCCTGACTTTC
TRBD1,TRBJ1-1,-,TRBV2,CASSEVRAGGGTEAFF,TGTGCCAGCAGTGAAGTCAGGGCAGGGGGAGGCACTGAAGCTTTCTTT
-,TRBJ2-5,-,TRBV19,CASRVGETQYF,TGTGCCAGTAGAGTCGGAGAGACCCAGTACTTC
-,TRBJ1-5,-,TRBV5-7,CASSYSNQPQHF,TGTGCCAGCAGCTACAGTAATCAGCCCCAGCATTTT
TRBD2,TRBJ2-3,-,TRBV2,CASSAPSGGAFTQYF,TGTGCCAGCAGTGCCCCTAGCGGGGGGGCATTTACGCAGTATTTT
TRBD1,TRBJ1-2,-,TRBV28,CASSTTGQGGLHGYTF,TGTGCCAGCAGCACGACAGGGCAGGGGGGCTTACATGGCTACACCTTC
-,TRBJ1-1,-,TRBV19,CASSISGGTLRTFF,TGTGCCAGTAGTATAAGCGGCGGGACTCTAAGGACTTTCTTT
-,TRBJ2-3,-,TRBV7-8,CASSSRWDTQYF,TGTGCCAGCAGCTCGCGGTGGGATACGCAGTATTTT
TRBD2,TRBJ2-5,-,TRBV2,CASNPGRETQYF,TGTGCCAGCAACCCCGGGAGGGAGACCCAGTACTTC
TRBD1,TRBJ1-4,-,TRBV6-5,CASRPDRVGEKLFF,TGTGCCAGCAGACCGGACAGGGTTGGAGAAAAACTGTTTTTT
TRBD1,TRBJ1-6,-,TRBV5-1,CASSLNPTGGTPLHF,TGCGCCAGCAGCTTAAACCCGACAGGGGGAACACCCCTCCACTTT
TRBD2,TRBJ2-1,-,TRBV29-1,CSSRGGQGNEQFF,TGCAGCTCGCGGGGGGGCCAGGGCAATGAGCAGTTCTTC
-,TRBJ2-6,few,TRBV19,CASSIGGGLSGANVLTF,TGTGCCAGTAGTATTGGTGGGGGACTCTCTGGGGCCAACGTCCTGACTTTC
-,TRBJ2-4,-,TRBV30,CAWSVLERAIQYF,TGTGCCTGGAGTGTACTCGAGCGAGCCATTCAGTACTTC
-,TRBJ1-2,-,TRBV18,CASSPTPDRVFYGYTF,TGTGCCAGCTCACCAACCCCTGACAGAGTTTTCTATGGCTACACCTTC
TRBD1,TRBJ2-7,-,TRBV7-2,CASSTTGTGIYEQYF,TGTGCCAGCTCAACAACCGGGACAGGGATTTACGAGCAGTACTTC
TRBD2,TRBJ2-3,few,TRBV27,CASSTRGGLYTQYF,TGTGCCAGCAGTACGCGGGGGGGCCTTTATACGCAGTATTTT
TRBD1,TRBJ1-6,-,TRBV6-1,CASRGRGQGDSPLHF,TGTGCCAGCAGGGGCCGGGGACAGGGGGATTCACCCCTCCACTTT
-,TRBJ1-2,once,TRBV27,CASRRRPGLANYGYTF,TGTGCCAGCAGACGGCGTCCAGGGCTGGCTAACTATGGCTACACCTTC
TRBD1,TRBJ1-1,-,TRBV19,CASRLGTVDEAFF,TGTGCCAGTAGACTCGGGACAGTCGATGAAGCTTTCTTT
TRBD1,TRBJ1-4,-,TRBV28,CASSFGGGGMNEKLFF,TGTGCCAGCAGTTTCGGAGGGGGCGGAATGAATGAAAAACTGTTTTTT
-,TRBJ1-1,-,TRBV28,CASNLIVQGNTEAFF,TGTGCCAGCAATTTAATAGTACAGGGGAACACTGAAGCTTTCTTT
TRBD2,TRBJ2-7,few,TRBV6-1,CASSESGGNSYEQYF,TGTGCCAGCAGTGAGAGCGGGGGGAACTCCTACGAGCAGTACTTC
TRBD1,TRBJ1-1,-,TRBV14,CASSQDGTGRTEAFF,TGTGCCAGCAGCCAAGATGGGACAGGGAGGACTGAAGCTTTCTTT